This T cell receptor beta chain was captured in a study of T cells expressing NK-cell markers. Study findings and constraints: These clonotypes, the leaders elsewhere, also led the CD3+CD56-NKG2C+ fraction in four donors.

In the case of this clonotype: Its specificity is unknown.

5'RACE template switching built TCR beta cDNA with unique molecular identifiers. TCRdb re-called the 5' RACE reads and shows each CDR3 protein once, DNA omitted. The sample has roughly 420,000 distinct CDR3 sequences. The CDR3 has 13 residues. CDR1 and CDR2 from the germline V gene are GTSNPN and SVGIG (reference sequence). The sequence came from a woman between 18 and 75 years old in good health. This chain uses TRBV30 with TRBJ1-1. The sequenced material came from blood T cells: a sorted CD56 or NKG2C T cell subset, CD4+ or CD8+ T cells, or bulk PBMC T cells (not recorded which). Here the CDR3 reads CAWSSAGDTEAFF.